This T cell receptor beta chain came from a study of OX40 agonist ivuxolimab in advanced cancers. Study information: Every 2 weeks, ivuxolimab was infused into the patients intravenously at between 0.01 and 10 mg/kg. At about 81% male, the cohort had a mean age of about 60 years, ranging from 23 to 79. Study-level findings and limits: At 0.1 to 3.0 mg/kg, CD4+ and CD8+ blood T cells expanded clonally by week 6.

About this clone itself: What it recognizes is unknown.

Clones were sequenced by immunoSEQ multiplex PCR, and TCRdb holds only the in-frame ones, with some missing. The sample holds approximately 90,000 clones; 91% are singletons and the top ten take about 8.7%. Baseline, cycle 4 day 1, and cycle 7 day 1 were the blood sampling points. The germline V gene encodes CDR1 MDHEN and CDR2 SYDVKM. The CDR3 is 16 residues long. The V end lost 5 bases, the J end lost 4 bases, and 19 bases lay between the germline ends. This receptor was obtained from an adult with an advanced solid tumor such as melanoma, head and neck, liver or kidney cancer. Sequenced material: CD4+ or CD8+ T cells sorted from blood, taken in a trial of the OX40 agonist ivuxolimab. The rearrangement joins TRBV28 to TRBJ2-3; D remains unclear. The CDR3 nucleotides read TGTGCCAGCAGTCCCTCGACCGCCCCCGGCTCAGATACGCAGTATTTT. Its protein product is CASSPSTAPGSDTQYF. Combining the CDR3 with reference TRBV28 and TRBJ2-3 gives the whole variable domain DVKVTQSSRYLVKRTGEKVFLECVQDMDHENMFWYRQDPGLGLRLIYFSYDVKMKEKGDIPEGYSVSREKKERFSLILESASTNQTSMYLCASSPSTAPGSDTQYFGPGTRLTVL.